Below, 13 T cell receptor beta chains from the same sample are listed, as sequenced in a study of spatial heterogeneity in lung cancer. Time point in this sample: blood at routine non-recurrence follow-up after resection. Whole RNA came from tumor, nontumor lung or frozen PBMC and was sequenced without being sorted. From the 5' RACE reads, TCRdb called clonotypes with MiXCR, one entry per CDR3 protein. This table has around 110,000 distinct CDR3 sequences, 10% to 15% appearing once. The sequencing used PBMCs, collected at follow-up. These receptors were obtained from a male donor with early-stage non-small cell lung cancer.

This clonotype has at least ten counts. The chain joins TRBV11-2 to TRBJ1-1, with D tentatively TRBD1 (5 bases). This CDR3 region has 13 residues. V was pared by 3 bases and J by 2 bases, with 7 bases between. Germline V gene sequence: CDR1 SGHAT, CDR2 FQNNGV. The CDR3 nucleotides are TGTGCCAGCAGCTTTCAGGGAAACACTGAAGCTTTCTTT. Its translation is CASSFQGNTEAFF.

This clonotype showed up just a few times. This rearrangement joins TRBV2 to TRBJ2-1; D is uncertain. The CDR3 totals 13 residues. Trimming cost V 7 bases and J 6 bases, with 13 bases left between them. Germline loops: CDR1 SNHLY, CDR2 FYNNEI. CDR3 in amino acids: CASNGAGLNEQFF. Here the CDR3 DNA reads TGTGCCAGCAACGGTGCAGGCCTCAATGAGCAGTTCTTC.

CDR3 in amino acids: CASSRGLAEYEQYF. CDR3 DNA: TGTGCCAGCAGCCGAGGACTAGCGGAATACGAGCAGTACTTC. The chain uses TRBV4-2 and TRBJ2-7; 10 bases are shared with TRBD2. With 4 bases clipped from V and 4 bases from J, the junction kept 4 bases outside the gene matches. This CDR3 spans 14 amino acids. Germline V gives CDR1 LGHNA, CDR2 YNFKEQ.

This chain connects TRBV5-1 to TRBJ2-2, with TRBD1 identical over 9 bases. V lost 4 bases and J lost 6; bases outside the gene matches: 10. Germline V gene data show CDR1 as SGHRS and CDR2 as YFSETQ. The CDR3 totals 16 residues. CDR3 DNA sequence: TGCGCCAGCAGCCCCCTCCCGGGACAGGGTGCCGGGGAGCTGTTTTTT. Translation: CASSPLPGQGAGELFF.

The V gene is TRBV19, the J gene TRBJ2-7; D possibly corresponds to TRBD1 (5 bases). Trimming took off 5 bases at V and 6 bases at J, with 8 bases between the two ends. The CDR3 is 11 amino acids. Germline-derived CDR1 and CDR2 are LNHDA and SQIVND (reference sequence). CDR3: CASSSTVEQYF. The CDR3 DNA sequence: TGTGCCAGTAGTTCGACAGTCGAGCAGTACTTC.

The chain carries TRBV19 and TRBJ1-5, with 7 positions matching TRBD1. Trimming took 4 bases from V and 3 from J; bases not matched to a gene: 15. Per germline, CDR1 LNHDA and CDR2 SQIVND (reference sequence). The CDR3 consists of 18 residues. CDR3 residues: CASSNTPGQTNLNQPQHF. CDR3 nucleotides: TGTGCCAGTAGTAATACACCGGGACAGACAAACCTCAATCAGCCCCAGCATTTT.

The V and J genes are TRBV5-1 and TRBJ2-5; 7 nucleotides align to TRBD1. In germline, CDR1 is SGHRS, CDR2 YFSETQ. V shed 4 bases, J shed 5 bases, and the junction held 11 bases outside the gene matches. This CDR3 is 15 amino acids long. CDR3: CASSAIYRGGETQYF. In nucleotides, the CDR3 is TGCGCCAGCAGCGCTATATACAGGGGCGGCGAGACCCAGTACTTC.

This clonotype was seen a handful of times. CDR3 sequence: CASTTGTPTNQPQHF. The CDR3 region has the DNA TGTGCCAGCACCACAGGGACACCTACCAATCAGCCCCAGCATTTT. This chain uses TRBV12-3 or TRBV12-4 with TRBJ1-5, with a weak D call TRBD1 (6 bases). V gave up 7 bases and J gave up 3 bases, with 16 bases separating them. The CDR3 is 15 residues long.

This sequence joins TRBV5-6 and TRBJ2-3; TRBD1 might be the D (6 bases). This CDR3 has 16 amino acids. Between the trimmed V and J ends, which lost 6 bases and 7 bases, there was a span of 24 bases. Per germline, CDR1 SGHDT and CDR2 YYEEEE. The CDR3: CASTPRGLPGRNTQYF. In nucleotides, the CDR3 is TGTGCCAGCACCCCCAGGGGCCTGCCGGGTCGGAATACGCAGTATTTT.

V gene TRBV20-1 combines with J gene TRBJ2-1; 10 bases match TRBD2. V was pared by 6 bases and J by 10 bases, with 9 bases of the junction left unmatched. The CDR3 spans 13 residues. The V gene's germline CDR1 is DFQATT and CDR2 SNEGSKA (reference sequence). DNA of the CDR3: TGCAGTGCCACCGGGACTAGCGAGGTGGAGCAGTTCTTC. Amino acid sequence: CSATGTSEVEQFF.

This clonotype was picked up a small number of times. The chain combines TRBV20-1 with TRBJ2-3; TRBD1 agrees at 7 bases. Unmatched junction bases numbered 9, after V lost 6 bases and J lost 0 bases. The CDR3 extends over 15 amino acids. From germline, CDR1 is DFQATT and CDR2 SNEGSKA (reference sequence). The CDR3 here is CSAEGGGYSTDTQYF. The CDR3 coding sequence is TGCAGTGCGGAAGGGGGCGGATATAGCACAGATACGCAGTATTTT.

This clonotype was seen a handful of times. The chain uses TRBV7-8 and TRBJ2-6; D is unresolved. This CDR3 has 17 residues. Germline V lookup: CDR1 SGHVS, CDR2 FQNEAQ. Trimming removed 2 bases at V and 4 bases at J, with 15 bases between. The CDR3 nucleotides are TGTGCCAGCAGCTTAAGGCGCAGACCAGGAGGGGCCAACGTCCTGACTTTC. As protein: CASSLRRRPGGANVLTF.

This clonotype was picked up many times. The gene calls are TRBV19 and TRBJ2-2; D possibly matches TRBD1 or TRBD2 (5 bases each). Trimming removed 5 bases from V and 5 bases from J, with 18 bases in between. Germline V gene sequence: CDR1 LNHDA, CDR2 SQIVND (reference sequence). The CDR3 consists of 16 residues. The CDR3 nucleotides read TGTGCCAGTAGTTTATTGAGGGGTGCAGGAACCGGGGAGCTGTTTTTT. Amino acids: CASSLLRGAGTGELFF. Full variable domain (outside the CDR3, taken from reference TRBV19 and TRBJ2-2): DGGITQSPKYLFRKEGQNVTLSCEQNLNHDAMYWYRQDPGQGLRLIYYSQIVNDFQKGDIAEGYSVSREKKESFPLTVTSAQKNPTAFYLCASSLLRGAGTGELFFGEGSRLTVL.